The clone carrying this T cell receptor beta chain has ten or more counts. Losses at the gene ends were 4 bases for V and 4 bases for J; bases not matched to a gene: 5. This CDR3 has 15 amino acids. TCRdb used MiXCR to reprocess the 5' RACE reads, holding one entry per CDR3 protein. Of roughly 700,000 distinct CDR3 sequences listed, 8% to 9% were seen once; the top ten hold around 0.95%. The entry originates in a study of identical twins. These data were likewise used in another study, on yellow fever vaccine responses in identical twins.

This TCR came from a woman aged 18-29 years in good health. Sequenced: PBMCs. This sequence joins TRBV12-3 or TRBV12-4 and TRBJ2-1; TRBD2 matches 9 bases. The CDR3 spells CASSSSGGFYNEQFF. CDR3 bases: TGTGCCAGCAGTTCCAGCGGGGGGTTTTACAATGAGCAGTTCTTC.